Shown below are 5 T cell receptor beta chains from a single sample sequenced in a study of response to subunit inactivated influenza vaccine. TCRdb fed the RT-PCR reads into MiXCR, producing one record per CDR3 protein. The sample records around 600,000 distinct CDR3 sequences, roughly 10% being singletons. A further study also used this sample, focusing on T cells expressing NK-cell markers. That paper notes: 5'RACE template switching with UMIs produced the TCR beta cDNA.

The sample consisted of PBMCs from blood, taken on the day of vaccination. These receptors all stem from a man in his fifties who received an inactivated influenza vaccine.

For the CDR3, the DNA is TGTGCCACCAGCAGAGACTCCGGGACTTACAATGAGCAGTTCTTC. As protein: CATSRDSGTYNEQFF. This chain links TRBV15 with TRBJ2-1; possibly TRBD2 for D (6 bases). Per germline, CDR1 LNHNV and CDR2 YYDKDF (reference sequence). CDR3 size: 15 residues. V lost 0 bases and J 4 bases, leaving 10 bases between the germline ends.

The CDR3 loop reads CSAIVRGQEFSSGANVLTF. The CDR3 coding sequence is TGCAGTGCTATAGTTAGGGGACAGGAATTTTCCTCTGGGGCCAACGTCCTGACTTTC. The chain recombines TRBV20-1 with TRBJ2-6, with 8 bases identical to TRBD1. Germline V gene sequence: CDR1 DFQATT, CDR2 SNEGSKA (reference sequence). The CDR3 runs to 19 residues. With 4 bases clipped from V and 0 bases from J, the junction kept 14 bases outside the gene matches.

V and J are TRBV7-9 and TRBJ2-5; 8 bases are a match to TRBD1. The V segment lost 5 bases and the J segment 4 bases; nucleotides outside the gene matches: 12. From germline, CDR1 is SEHNR and CDR2 FQNEAQ (reference sequence). The CDR3 has 16 residues. CDR3 loop: CASSPPFRTGRETQYF. For the CDR3, the DNA is TGTGCCAGCAGCCCGCCCTTCCGGACAGGGCGAGAGACCCAGTACTTC.

This clonotype has only a few counts. This sequence joins TRBV19 and TRBJ1-1; no firm D call. There are 14 residues in the CDR3. V was pared by 3 bases and J by 0 bases, with 8 bases between. Germline-derived CDR1 and CDR2 are LNHDA and SQIVND (reference sequence). CDR3 bases: TGTGCCAGTAGTATGGGCAGGCTGAACACTGAAGCTTTCTTT. Translated: CASSMGRLNTEAFF.

This clonotype was seen a few times. The chain joins TRBV28 to TRBJ2-7, with a possible D match to TRBD1 (5 bases). Deletions cut 6 bases from V and 3 bases from J, with 18 bases between. The CDR3 is made up of 15 amino acids. Germline CDR1 reads MDHEN; CDR2 reads SYDVKM. The CDR3 DNA reads as TGTGCCAGCAGGCGAAGGGGTGGTTGGGACTACGAGCAGTACTTC. Protein sequence: CASRRRGGWDYEQYF.